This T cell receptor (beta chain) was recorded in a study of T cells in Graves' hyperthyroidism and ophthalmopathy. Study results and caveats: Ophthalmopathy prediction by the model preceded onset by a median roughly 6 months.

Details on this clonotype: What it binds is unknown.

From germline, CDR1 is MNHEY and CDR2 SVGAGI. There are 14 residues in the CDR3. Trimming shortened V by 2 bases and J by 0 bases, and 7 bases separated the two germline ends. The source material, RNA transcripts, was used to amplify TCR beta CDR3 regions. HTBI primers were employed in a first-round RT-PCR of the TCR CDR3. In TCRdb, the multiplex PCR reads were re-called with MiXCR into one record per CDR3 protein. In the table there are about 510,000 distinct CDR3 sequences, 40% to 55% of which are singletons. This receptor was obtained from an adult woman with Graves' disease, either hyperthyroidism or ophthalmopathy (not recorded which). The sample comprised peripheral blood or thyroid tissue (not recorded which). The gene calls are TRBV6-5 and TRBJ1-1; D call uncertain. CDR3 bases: TGTGCCAGCAGTTACGACAAGATGAACACTGAAGCTTTCTTT. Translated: CASSYDKMNTEAFF.